This TCR beta chain was sequenced in a study of blood T cell repertoires in COVID-19. Study-wide background: T cells, B-cell-depleted T cells, or PBMCs provided the cDNA or gDNA that served as material.

Study processing details: Counts of nucleated cells, estimated from reference gene primer amplification, were obtained. The assay was immunoSEQ multiplex PCR, and TCRdb's table has in-frame clones only and misses some. From that table come the V and J calls and clone size; the DNA was used to work out D and trimming. Here the sample spans 70,000 to 85,000 clones, around 80% being singletons. V was pared by 1 base and J by 1 base, with 15 bases between. This CDR3 is 17 amino acids long. Germline assignment: CDR1 MGHDK and CDR2 SYGVNS. Sequences were obtained from peripheral blood. The sequence derives from a man older than 75 with active or convalescent COVID-19. The V and J genes are TRBV25-1 and TRBJ2-3; a weak D match, TRBD1 (5 bases). Here the CDR3 reads CASSEFGAARGTDTQYF. CDR3 nucleotides: TGTGCCAGCAGTGAATTTGGGGCAGCTCGGGGCACAGATACGCAGTATTTT.